Listed here are 22 T cell receptor beta chains from one sample, sequenced in a study of blood T cell repertoires in COVID-19 (dated by TCRdb to about 2020). The library was built by means of the immunoSEQ multiplex PCR assay. The source is immuneACCESS, and TCRdb retained only in-frame sequences with V and J called. Part of the clones is not carried over; for the studies checked, unresolved V genes explain less than half of this, and the remainder is unexplained. Here the sample has about 320,000 clones; roughly 90% occur a single time. The ten largest clones add up to 3.9% of the sample. The sequenced sample consisted of PBMCs or T cells enriched from blood (not recorded which). The receptors were gathered from a woman aged 25-40 years who had been exposed to COVID-19.

The CDR3 DNA follows: TGCGCCAGCAGTGAGGGCAGGAACTCAACTAATGAAAAACTGTTTTTT. Translation gives CASSEGRNSTNEKLFF. V usage is TRBV10-1 and J usage is TRBJ1-4; D not resolved. The V and J ends lost 2 bases and 0 bases respectively, with 10 bases between them. CDR3 length equals 16 residues. The germline V gene encodes CDR1 WNHNN and CDR2 SYGVQD (reference sequence).

This clone has only one observation. The J gene is TRBJ2-5, the V gene TRBV5-1, with TRBD1 identical over 9 bases. Germline V CDR1 and CDR2: SGHRS, YFSETQ. J gave up 4 bases and V 4 bases, and 5 bases lay outside the gene matches. The CDR3 sequence is 14 residues long. CDR3 coding DNA: TGCGCCAGCAGCCCGACAGGGGGTGGAGAGACCCAGTACTTC. Translated: CASSPTGGGETQYF.

This clone was recorded only once. In the same sample, other DNA sequences code for this CDR3. This chain links TRBV20-1 with TRBJ1-1, with D unclear. This CDR3 region has 11 residues. V lost 3 bases and J 4 bases, leaving 6 bases between the germline ends. Germline CDR1 and CDR2: DFQATT and SNEGSKA (reference sequence). CDR3 amino acids: CSASGGTEAFF. The CDR3 DNA reads as TGCAGTGCTAGTGGCGGCACTGAAGCTTTCTTT.

Of note for this clone: This sample includes further DNA sequences coding for the same CDR3. This chain uses TRBV6-1 with TRBJ1-1; D is possibly TRBD1 (6 bases). The length of the CDR3 is 13 residues. V lost 2 bases to trimming and J lost 8 bases, with 12 bases between them. The germline gives CDR1 MNHNS, CDR2 SASEGT. The CDR3 region is CASSESGGTEAFF. The CDR3 DNA is TGTGCCAGCAGTGAATCGGGTGGGACAGAAGCTTTCTTT.

The chain recombines TRBV5-6 with TRBJ2-7, with a weak D call TRBD2 (6 bases). Germline CDR1 and CDR2: SGHDT and YYEEEE. The V end was cut by 3 bases, the J end by 2 bases, with 12 bases between. The CDR3 totals 14 residues. This chain's CDR3 is CASSWGLFAYEQYF. Here the CDR3 DNA reads TGTGCCAGCAGCTGGGGACTGTTTGCCTACGAGCAGTACTTC.

The count of this clone is one. The CDR3 region has the DNA TGTGCCTGGAGTCCGGGACTTGTGAACACTGAAGCTTTCTTT. Translated, it gives CAWSPGLVNTEAFF. The chain links TRBV30 to TRBJ1-1; the D gene is possibly TRBD1 (5 bases). This CDR3 has 14 amino acids. Trimming pared 2 bases from V and 0 bases from J, leaving 10 bases between. Germline loops: CDR1 GTSNPN, CDR2 SVGIG (reference sequence).

The chain is built from TRBV11-2 and TRBJ1-3, with D unclear. Per the germline V gene, CDR1 is SGHAT and CDR2 is FQNNGV. V was cut by 4 bases and J by 6 bases, with 16 bases left in between. This CDR3 contains 15 residues. The CDR3 DNA is TGTGCCAGCAGCTCCAGAGGGTCGATTTTAAACACCATATATTTT. Protein product: CASSSRGSILNTIYF.

The V gene is TRBV25-1, the J gene TRBJ2-7; TRBD2 matches at 7 bases. CDR1 and CDR2 (germline): MGHDK, SYGVNS. After removal of 1 base from V and 6 bases from J, the junction contained 18 bases not matched to a gene. The CDR3 contains 18 residues. DNA of the CDR3: TGTGCCAGCAGTGAATCGTGGAAGGGAGGGTATCTACTTGGCGAGCAGTACTTC. Amino acids: CASSESWKGGYLLGEQYF.

The sample holds one count of this clone. The chain uses TRBV21-1 and TRBJ1-5. TRBV21-1 has pseudogene status. The CDR3 sequence is 12 residues long. The CDR3 sequence is CASPWEGQPQHF. In DNA form, the CDR3 reads TGTGCCAGCCCCTGGGAGGGCCAGCCCCAGCATTTT.

This sequence joins TRBV7-3 and TRBJ2-1, with D tentatively TRBD1 (5 bases). Trimming shortened V by 5 bases and J by 0 bases, and 17 bases separated the two germline ends. Germline assignment: CDR1 SGHTA and CDR2 FQGTGA. The CDR3 runs to 17 residues. The CDR3 spells CASSPLGASSSYNEQFF. CDR3 DNA: TGTGCCAGCAGCCCCCTTGGGGCCTCGAGCTCCTACAATGAGCAGTTCTTC.

The chain uses TRBV6-5 and TRBJ2-5; 11 bases are a match to TRBD2. The V segment lost 8 bases and the J segment 2 bases; nucleotides outside the gene matches: 4. Germline CDR1 reads MNHEY; CDR2 reads SVGAGI. CDR3 size: 14 residues. The CDR3 DNA follows: TGTGCCAGCCGACGACTAGCGGGGCAAGAGACCCAGTACTTC. Translated: CASRRLAGQETQYF.

The gene calls are TRBV5-1 and TRBJ1-1; D call uncertain. Germline CDR1 is SGHRS and CDR2 is YFSETQ. Trimming took off 4 bases at V and 1 base at J, with 8 bases between the two ends. This CDR3 has 13 residues. CDR3 loop: CASSQAPNTEAFF. The CDR3 DNA follows: TGCGCCAGCAGCCAGGCCCCGAACACTGAAGCTTTCTTT.

The chain uses TRBV4-2 and TRBJ1-5, with D perhaps matching TRBD1 (6 bases). Trimming pared 0 bases from V and 7 bases from J, leaving 16 bases between. Germline V gene lookup returns CDR1 LGHNA and CDR2 YNFKEQ. The CDR3 sequence is 16 residues long. Written as DNA, the CDR3 is TGTGCCAGCAGCCAAGATTTATCCCGCAGGGGCCAGCCCCAGCATTTT. This gives the protein CASSQDLSRRGQPQHF.

This clone is a singleton in its sample. V is TRBV4-2 and J is TRBJ1-5; TRBD1 matches at 7 bases. Per the germline V gene, CDR1 is LGHNA and CDR2 is YNFKEQ. This CDR3 region has 15 residues. Trimming cost V 3 bases and J 5 bases; bases outside gene matches: 7. The CDR3 loop is CASSQLGTADQPQHF. The CDR3 DNA reads TGTGCCAGCAGCCAGCTCGGGACAGCCGATCAGCCCCAGCATTTT.

The gene calls are TRBV5-1 and TRBJ1-2, with 7 bases aligning to TRBD1. The CDR3 totals 14 residues. Germline loops: CDR1 SGHRS, CDR2 YFSETQ. After removal of 5 bases from V and 8 bases from J, the junction contained 12 bases not matched to a gene. The CDR3 loop reads CASSFGSNRGGYTF. CDR3 in DNA: TGCGCCAGCAGTTTTGGTTCGAACAGGGGAGGCTACACCTTC.

The chain joins TRBV11-2 to TRBJ2-7; 8 bases line up with TRBD1. The germline V gene has CDR1 SGHAT and CDR2 FQNNGV. The CDR3 length is 14 residues. V lost 5 bases to trimming and J lost 3 bases; unmatched junction nucleotides: 6. The CDR3 bases are TGTGCCAGCAGCGGATATACAGGGGGCTACGAGCAGTACTTC. Its translation: CASSGYTGGYEQYF.

V and J are TRBV30 and TRBJ1-2; no firm D call. Germline-derived CDR1 and CDR2 are GTSNPN and SVGIG (reference sequence). The CDR3 totals 11 residues. Between the trimmed V and J ends, which lost 5 bases and 2 bases, there was a span of 6 bases. The CDR3, as DNA: TGTGCCTGGGAAAGCAACTATGGCTACACCTTC. Amino acids: CAWESNYGYTF.

The chain carries TRBV10-3 and TRBJ1-4; D perhaps matches TRBD1 (6 bases). This CDR3 is built from 14 residues. Trimming took 4 bases from V and 6 from J, leaving 12 bases between them. The germline V gene has CDR1 ENHRY and CDR2 SYGVKD. As DNA, the CDR3 is TGTGCCATCAGTGGGGGGGGCACGGATGAAAAACTGTTTTTT. The encoded protein is CAISGGGTDEKLFF.

This rearrangement joins TRBV6-5 to TRBJ1-1; weak D call: TRBD1 (5 bases). The CDR3 spans 16 residues. Trimming shortened V by 0 bases and J by 1 base, and 12 bases separated the two germline ends. From germline, CDR1 is MNHEY and CDR2 SVGAGI. Here the CDR3 DNA reads TGTGCCAGCAGTTACTCGACGGGGGGAAAGAACACTGAAGCTTTCTTT. It yields the protein CASSYSTGGKNTEAFF.

This clone has just one count. The chain recombines TRBV7-5 with TRBJ2-6; the table's TRBD1 call for D was not verified on the DNA. TRBV7-5 has pseudogene status. There are 18 residues in the CDR3. The CDR3 here is CARSQATGRSSGANVLTF. DNA for the CDR3: TGTGCCAGAAGCCAAGCGACAGGGAGGTCCTCTGGGGCCAACGTCCTGACTTTC.

On this clone itself: At the DNA level, this CDR3 is encoded by other sequences in the same sample as well. This chain joins TRBV9 and TRBJ2-5; D perhaps matches TRBD1 (6 bases). This CDR3 has 14 amino acids. From germline, CDR1 is SGDLS and CDR2 YYNGEE. The V gene lost 0 bases and the J gene lost 5 bases, with 11 bases spanning the gap. CDR3 in amino acids: CASSVDAGVETQYF. CDR3 nucleotide sequence: TGTGCCAGCAGCGTAGATGCAGGGGTCGAGACCCAGTACTTC.

The rearrangement links TRBV5-5 to TRBJ2-7; perhaps TRBD2 as D (6 bases). V was cut by 4 bases and J by 3 bases, with 11 bases left in between. The CDR3 spans 13 residues. From germline, CDR1 is SGHKS and CDR2 YYEKEE (reference sequence). CDR3 amino acids: CASSGGLIYEQYF. In DNA, the CDR3 is TGTGCCAGCAGCGGGGGACTTATCTACGAGCAGTACTTC.